This T cell receptor (beta chain) emerged from a study of beta chain features in type 1 diabetes. Study-wide background: Healthy donors and patients had similar age, gender and cell yields. The number of sorted cells examined across all samples was some 100 million.

Germline V gene sequence: CDR1 MNHNS, CDR2 SASEGT. This CDR3 comprises 15 residues. V lost 8 bases to trimming and J lost 3 bases; unmatched junction nucleotides: 12. This clone turned up a few times. Its antigen is not identified. Expressed TCRB transcripts were sequenced because the isolated RNA had all been reverse transcribed beforehand. It was found that naive, central memory and regulatory T cell samples averaged about 3.4 million reads. The protocol was immunoSEQ multiplex PCR, while the TCRdb copy is restricted to in-frame clones and leaves out a portion. The profile shows around 240,000 clones, 9.6% of them singletons. Findings and caveats of the study: Among type 1 diabetes patients, VDJ junctions had fewer insertions and more deletions.

The source of this sequence is a woman younger than 30 in good health. The gene calls are TRBV6-1 and TRBJ2-7, with 8 bases lining up with TRBD1. Source material: naive CD4+ T cells from blood. This chain's CDR3 is CASRTVGTGLYEQYF. DNA of the CDR3: TGTGCCAGCCGGACCGTTGGGACAGGACTCTACGAGCAGTACTTC.